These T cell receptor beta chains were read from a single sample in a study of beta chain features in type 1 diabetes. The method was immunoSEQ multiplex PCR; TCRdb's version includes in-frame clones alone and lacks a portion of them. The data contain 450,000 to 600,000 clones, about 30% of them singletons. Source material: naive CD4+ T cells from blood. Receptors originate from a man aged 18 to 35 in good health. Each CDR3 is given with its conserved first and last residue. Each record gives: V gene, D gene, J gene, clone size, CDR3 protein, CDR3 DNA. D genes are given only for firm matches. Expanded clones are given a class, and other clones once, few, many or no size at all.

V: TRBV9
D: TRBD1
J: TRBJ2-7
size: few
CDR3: CASSVAGGAGYEQYF
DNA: TGTGCCAGCAGCGTAGCAGGGGGCGCCGGCTACGAGCAGTACTTC

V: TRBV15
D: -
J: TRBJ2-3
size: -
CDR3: CATSRVGVGRDTQYF
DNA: TGTGCCACCAGCAGAGTCGGTGTGGGTAGAGATACGCAGTATTTT

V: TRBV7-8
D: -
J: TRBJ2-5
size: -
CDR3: CASTRGGYQETQYF
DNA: TGTGCCAGCACCCGAGGGGGGTACCAAGAGACCCAGTACTTC

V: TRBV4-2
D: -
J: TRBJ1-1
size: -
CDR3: CASSQDYGGTEAFF
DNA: TGTGCCAGCAGCCAAGATTACGGGGGCACTGAAGCTTTCTTT

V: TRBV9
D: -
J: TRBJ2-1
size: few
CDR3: CASSVLGNEQFF
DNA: TGTGCCAGCAGCGTATTAGGGAATGAGCAGTTCTTC

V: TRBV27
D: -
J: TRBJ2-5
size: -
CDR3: CASSPVIGRGETQYF
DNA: TGTGCCAGCAGTCCCGTGATAGGGCGCGGGGAGACCCAGTACTTC

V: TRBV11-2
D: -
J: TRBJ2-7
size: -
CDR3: CASSLGSYEQYF
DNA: TGTGCCAGCAGCTTGGGTTCCTACGAGCAGTACTTC

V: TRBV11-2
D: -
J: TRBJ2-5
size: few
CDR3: CASVSWEETQYF
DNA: TGTGCCAGCGTCAGCTGGGAGGAGACCCAGTACTTC

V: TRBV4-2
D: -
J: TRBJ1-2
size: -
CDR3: CASSQEGWEGYTF
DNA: TGTGCCAGCAGCCAAGAAGGGTGGGAAGGCTACACCTTC

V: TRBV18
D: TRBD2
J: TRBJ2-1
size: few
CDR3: CASLRLSGRSNEQFF
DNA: TGTGCCAGCTTACGACTAAGCGGGAGGTCCAATGAGCAGTTCTTC

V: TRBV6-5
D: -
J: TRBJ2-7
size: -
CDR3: CASSPPGSGGEQYF
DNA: TGTGCCAGCAGCCCGCCAGGGTCTGGCGGCGAGCAGTACTTC

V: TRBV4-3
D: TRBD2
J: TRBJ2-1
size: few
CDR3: CASSQDVRGLPYNEQFF
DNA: TGCGCCAGCAGCCAAGATGTAAGGGGACTACCCTACAATGAGCAGTTCTTC

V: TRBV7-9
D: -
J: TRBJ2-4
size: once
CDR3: CASSLTEAKTAKNIQYF
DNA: TGTGCCAGCAGCTTAACAGAGGCAAAGACGGCCAAAAACATTCAGTACTTC

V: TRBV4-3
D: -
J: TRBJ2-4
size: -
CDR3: CASSQVTLAKNIQYF
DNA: TGCGCCAGCAGCCAAGTCACATTAGCCAAAAACATTCAGTACTTC

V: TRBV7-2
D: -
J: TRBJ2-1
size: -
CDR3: CASSLDGNYNEQFF
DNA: TGTGCCAGCAGCTTAGATGGGAACTACAATGAGCAGTTCTTC

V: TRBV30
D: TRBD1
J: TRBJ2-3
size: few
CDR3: CAWSPGQGDLNF
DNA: TGTGCCTGGAGTCCGGGACAGGGGGACCTGAATTTT

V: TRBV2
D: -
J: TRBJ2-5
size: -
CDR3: CASSVEYQETQYF
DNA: TGTGCCAGCAGCGTCGAGTACCAAGAGACCCAGTACTTC

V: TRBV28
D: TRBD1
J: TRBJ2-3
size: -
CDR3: CASSSPGTGQDTQYF
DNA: TGTGCCAGCAGTTCTCCCGGGACAGGGCAAGATACGCAGTATTTT

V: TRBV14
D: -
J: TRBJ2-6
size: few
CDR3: CASSQALSGANVLTF
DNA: TGTGCCAGCAGCCAAGCCCTTTCTGGGGCCAACGTCCTGACTTTC

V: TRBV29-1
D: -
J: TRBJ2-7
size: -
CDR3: CSVVGGLEQYF
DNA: TGCAGCGTTGTTGGGGGGCTCGAGCAGTACTTC

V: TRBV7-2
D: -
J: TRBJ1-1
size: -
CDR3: CASSPGPRTEAFF
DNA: TGTGCCAGCAGCCCTGGACCCAGGACTGAAGCTTTCTTT

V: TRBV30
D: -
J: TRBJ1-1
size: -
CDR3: CAWSVKTGRGGTEAFF
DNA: TGTGCCTGGAGTGTAAAGACTGGCAGGGGTGGCACTGAAGCTTTCTTT